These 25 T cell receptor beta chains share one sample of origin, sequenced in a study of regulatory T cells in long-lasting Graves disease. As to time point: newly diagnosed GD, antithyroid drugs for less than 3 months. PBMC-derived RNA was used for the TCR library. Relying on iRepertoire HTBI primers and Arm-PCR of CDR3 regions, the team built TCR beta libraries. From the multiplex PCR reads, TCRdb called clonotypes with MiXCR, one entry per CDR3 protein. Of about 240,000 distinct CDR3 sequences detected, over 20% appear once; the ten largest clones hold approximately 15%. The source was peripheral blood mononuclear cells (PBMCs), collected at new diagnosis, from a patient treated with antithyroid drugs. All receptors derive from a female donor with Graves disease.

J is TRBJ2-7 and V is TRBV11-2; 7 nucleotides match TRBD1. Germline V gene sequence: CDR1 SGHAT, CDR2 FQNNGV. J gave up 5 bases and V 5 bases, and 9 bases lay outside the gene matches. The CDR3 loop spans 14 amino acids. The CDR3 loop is CASSPRDSVHEQYF. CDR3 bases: TGTGCCAGCAGCCCCCGGGACAGTGTCCACGAGCAGTACTTC.

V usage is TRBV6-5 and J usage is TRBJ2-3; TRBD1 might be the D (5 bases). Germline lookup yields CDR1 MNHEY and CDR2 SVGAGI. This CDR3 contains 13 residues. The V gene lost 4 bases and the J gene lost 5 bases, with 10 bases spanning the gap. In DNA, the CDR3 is TGTGCCAGCAGTTTCAAGGGGCGAGATACGCAGTATTTT. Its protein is CASSFKGRDTQYF.

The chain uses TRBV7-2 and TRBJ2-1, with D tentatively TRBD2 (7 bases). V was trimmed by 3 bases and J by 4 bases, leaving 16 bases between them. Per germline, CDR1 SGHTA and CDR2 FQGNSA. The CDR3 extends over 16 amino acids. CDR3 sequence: CASSLRGGAGYNEQFF. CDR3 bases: TGTGCCAGCAGCTTGAGAGGGGGGGCAGGTTACAATGAGCAGTTCTTC.

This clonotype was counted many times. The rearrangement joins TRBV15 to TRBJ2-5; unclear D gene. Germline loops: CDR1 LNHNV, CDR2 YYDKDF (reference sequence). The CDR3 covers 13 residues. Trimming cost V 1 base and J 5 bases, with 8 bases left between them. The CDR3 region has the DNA TGTGCCACCAGCAGAGGATTTTCGGAGACCCAGTACTTC. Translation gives CATSRGFSETQYF. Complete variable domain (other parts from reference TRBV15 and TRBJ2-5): DAMVIQNPRYQVTQFGKPVTLSCSQTLNHNVMYWYQQKSSQAPKLLFHYYDKDFNNEADTPDNFQSRRPNTSFCFLDIRSPGLGDTAMYLCATSRGFSETQYFGPGTRLLVL.

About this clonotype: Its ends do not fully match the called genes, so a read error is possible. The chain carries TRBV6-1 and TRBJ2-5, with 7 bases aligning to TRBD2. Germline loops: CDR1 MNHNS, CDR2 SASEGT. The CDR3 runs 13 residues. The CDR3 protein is CASSRGVGEAQYF. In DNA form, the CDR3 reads TGTGCCAGCAGCCGGGGGGTTGGAGAGGCCCAGTACTTC.

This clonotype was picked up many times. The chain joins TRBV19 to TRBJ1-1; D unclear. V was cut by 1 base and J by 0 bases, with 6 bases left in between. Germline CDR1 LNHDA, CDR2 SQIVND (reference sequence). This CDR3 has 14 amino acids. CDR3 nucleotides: TGTGCCAGTAGTATAGTAGGGATGAACACTGAAGCTTTCTTT. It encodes CASSIVGMNTEAFF. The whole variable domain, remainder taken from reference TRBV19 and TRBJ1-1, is DGGITQSPKYLFRKEGQNVTLSCEQNLNHDAMYWYRQDPGQGLRLIYYSQIVNDFQKGDIAEGYSVSREKKESFPLTVTSAQKNPTAFYLCASSIVGMNTEAFFGQGTRLTVV.

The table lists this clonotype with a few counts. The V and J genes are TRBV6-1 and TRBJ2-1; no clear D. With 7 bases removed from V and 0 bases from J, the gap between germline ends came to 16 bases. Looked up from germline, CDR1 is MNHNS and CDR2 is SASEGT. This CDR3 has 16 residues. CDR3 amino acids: CASIETPTYSYNEQFF. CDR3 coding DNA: TGTGCCAGCATCGAGACCCCTACGTACTCCTACAATGAGCAGTTCTTC.

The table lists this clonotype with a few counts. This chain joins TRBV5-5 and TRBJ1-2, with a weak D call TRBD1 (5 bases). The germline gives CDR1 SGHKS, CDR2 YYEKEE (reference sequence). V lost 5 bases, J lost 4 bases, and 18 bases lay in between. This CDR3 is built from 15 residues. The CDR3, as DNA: TGTGCCAGCAGTAACGGCGGAGGGGTCGCCTATGGCTACACCTTC. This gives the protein CASSNGGGVAYGYTF.

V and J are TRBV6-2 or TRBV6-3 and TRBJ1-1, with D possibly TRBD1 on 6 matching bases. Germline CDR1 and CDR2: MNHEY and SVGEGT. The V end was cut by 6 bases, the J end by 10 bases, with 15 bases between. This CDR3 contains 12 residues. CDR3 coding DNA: TGTGCCAGCAGAGATACGACAGGACGAGCTTTCTTT. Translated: CASRDTTGRAFF.

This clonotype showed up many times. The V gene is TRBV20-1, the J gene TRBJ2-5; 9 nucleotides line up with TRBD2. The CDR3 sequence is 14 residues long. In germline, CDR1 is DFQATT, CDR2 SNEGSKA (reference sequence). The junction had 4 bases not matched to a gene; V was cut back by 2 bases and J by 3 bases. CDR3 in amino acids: CSARPLAGKETQYF. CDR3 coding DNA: TGCAGTGCTAGACCCCTAGCGGGGAAAGAGACCCAGTACTTC.

CDR3 in DNA: TGCAGCGTTCGCTCCGGGAGGGGTGAAAAACTGTTTTTT. It translates to CSVRSGRGEKLFF. The rearrangement uses TRBV29-1 and TRBJ1-4, with D possibly TRBD1 on 5 matching bases. The CDR3 extends over 13 amino acids. V shed 5 bases and J shed 7 bases, with 14 bases lying between them. Germline V gene sequence: CDR1 SQVTM, CDR2 ANQGSEA.

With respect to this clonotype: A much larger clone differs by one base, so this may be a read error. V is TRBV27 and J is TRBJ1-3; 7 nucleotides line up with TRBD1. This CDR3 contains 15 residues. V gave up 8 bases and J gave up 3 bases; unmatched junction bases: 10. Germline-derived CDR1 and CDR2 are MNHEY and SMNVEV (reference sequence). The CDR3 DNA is TGTGCCAGCGGACCAGGGGGAGGATATGGAAACACCATATATTTT. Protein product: CASGPGGGYGNTIYF.

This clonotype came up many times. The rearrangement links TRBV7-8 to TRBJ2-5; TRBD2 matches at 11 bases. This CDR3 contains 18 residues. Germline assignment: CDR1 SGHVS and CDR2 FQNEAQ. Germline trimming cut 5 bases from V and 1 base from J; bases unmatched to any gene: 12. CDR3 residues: CASSPNSGGGQFQETQYF. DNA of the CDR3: TGTGCCAGCAGCCCAAATAGCGGGGGGGGGCAGTTCCAAGAGACCCAGTACTTC.

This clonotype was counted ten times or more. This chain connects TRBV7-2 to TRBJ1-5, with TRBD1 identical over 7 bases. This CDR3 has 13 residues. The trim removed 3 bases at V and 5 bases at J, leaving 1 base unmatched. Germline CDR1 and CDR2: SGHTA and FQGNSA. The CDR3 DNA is TGTGCCAGCAGCTTGGGACAGTATCAGCCCCAGCATTTT. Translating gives CASSLGQYQPQHF.

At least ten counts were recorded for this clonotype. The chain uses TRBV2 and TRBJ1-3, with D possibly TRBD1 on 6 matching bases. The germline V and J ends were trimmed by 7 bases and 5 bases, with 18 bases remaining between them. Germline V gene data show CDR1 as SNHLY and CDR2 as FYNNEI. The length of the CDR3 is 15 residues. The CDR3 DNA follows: TGTGCCAGCAAGCCAGAAAGCGGACAGAGAAACACCATATATTTT. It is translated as CASKPESGQRNTIYF.

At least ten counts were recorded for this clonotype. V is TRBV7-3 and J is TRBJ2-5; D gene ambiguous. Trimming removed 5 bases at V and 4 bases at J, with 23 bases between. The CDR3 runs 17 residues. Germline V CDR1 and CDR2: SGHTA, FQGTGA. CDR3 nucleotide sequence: TGTGCCAGCAGCCCCAGGACCCCGAGCGTTTGGGGAGAGACCCAGTACTTC. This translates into CASSPRTPSVWGETQYF.

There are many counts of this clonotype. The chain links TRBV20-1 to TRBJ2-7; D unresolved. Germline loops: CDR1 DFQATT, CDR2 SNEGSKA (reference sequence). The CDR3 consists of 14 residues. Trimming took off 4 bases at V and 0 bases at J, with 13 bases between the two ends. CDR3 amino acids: CSATPGRLSYEQYF. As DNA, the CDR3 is TGCAGTGCTACCCCGGGTAGACTCTCCTACGAGCAGTACTTC.

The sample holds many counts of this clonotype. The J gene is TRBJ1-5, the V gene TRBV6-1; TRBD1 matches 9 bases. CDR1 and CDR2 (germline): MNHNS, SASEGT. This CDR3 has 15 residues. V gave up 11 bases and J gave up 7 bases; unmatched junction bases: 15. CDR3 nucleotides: TGTGCCGGATCTACTCCGGGACAGGGAAGACAGCCCCAGCATTTT. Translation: CAGSTPGQGRQPQHF.

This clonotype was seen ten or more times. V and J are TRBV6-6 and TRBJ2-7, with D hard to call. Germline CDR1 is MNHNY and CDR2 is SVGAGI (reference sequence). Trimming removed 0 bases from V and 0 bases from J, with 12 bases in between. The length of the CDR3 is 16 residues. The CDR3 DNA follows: TGTGCCAGCAGTTACTCTACCTGGCCCAACTCCTACGAGCAGTACTTC. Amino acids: CASSYSTWPNSYEQYF.

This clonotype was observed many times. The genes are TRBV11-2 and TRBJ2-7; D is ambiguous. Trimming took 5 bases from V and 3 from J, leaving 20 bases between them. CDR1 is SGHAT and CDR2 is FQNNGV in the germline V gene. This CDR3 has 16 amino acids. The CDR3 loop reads CASSPFGEANYYEQYF. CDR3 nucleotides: TGTGCCAGCAGCCCTTTTGGAGAGGCGAACTACTACGAGCAGTACTTC.

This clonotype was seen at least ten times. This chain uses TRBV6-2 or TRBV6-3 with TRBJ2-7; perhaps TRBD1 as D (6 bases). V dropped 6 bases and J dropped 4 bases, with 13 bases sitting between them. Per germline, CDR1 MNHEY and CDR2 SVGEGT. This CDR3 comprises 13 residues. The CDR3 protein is CASRTGIDYEQYF. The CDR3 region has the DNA TGTGCCAGCAGAACAGGGATCGATTACGAGCAGTACTTC.

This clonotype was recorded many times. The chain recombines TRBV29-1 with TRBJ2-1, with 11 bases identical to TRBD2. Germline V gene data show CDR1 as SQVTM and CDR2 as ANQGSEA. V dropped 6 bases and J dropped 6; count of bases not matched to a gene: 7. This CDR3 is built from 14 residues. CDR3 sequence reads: CSVLSGRGANEQFF. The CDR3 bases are TGCAGCGTCCTTAGCGGGAGGGGGGCCAATGAGCAGTTCTTC.

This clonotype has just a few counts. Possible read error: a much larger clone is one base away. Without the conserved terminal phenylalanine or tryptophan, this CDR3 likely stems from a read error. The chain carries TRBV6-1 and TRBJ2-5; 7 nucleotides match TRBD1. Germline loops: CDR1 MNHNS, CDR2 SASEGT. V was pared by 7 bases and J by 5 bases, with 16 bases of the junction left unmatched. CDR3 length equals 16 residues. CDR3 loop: CASTSRTGQIGETQYL. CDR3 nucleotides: TGTGCCAGCACCTCCAGGACAGGCCAAATTGGGGAGACCCAGTACCTC.

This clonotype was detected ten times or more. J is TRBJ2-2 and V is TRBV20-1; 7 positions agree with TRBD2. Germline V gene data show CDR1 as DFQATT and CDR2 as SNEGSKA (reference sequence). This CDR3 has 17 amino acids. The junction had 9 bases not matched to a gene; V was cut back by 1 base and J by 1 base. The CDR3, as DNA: TGCAGTGCTAGAGGACTCTCGGGCGGGGGGAACACCGGGGAGCTGTTTTTT. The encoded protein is CSARGLSGGGNTGELFF.

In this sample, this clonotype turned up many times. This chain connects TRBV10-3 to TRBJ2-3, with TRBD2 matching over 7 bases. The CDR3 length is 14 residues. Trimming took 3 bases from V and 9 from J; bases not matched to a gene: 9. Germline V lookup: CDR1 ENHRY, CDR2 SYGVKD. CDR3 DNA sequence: TGTGCCATCAGTGATGGCGGGAGCAGGCGGACGCAGTATTTT. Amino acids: CAISDGGSRRTQYF.